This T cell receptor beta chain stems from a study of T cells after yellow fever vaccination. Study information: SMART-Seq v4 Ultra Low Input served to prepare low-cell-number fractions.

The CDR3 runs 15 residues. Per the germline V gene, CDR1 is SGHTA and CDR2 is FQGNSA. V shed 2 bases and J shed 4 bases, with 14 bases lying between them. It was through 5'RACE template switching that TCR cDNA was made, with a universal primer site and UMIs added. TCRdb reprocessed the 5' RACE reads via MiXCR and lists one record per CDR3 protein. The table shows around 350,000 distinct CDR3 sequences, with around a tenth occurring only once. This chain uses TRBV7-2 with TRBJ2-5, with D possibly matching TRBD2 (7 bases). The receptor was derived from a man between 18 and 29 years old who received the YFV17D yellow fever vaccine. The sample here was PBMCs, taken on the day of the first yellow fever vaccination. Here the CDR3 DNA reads TGTGCCAGCAGCTTATGGGCGGGGGCAGGAGAGACCCAGTACTTC. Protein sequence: CASSLWAGAGETQYF.